The rows below give T cell receptor beta chains drawn from one sample of a study of response to subunit inactivated influenza vaccine. TCRdb re-called the RT-PCR reads through MiXCR, storing one row per CDR3 protein. Here the sample spans approximately 730,000 distinct CDR3 sequences, around 14% being singletons. Sequenced here: PBMCs from blood, sampled 14 to 15 days before vaccination. These TCRs come from a man aged 45-60 years who received an inactivated influenza vaccine. Each CDR3 is given with its conserved first and last residue. D genes are given only for firm matches. Only some rows state a clone size, as once, few, many or a class for expanded clones.

clone size,CDR3 length,D gene,V gene,J gene,CDR3 DNA,CDR3 protein
-,13,-,TRBV5-8,TRBJ2-7,TGTGCCAGCAGCTTAAAATGCCTCTACGAGCAGTACTTC,CASSLKCLYEQYF
-,18,TRBD2,TRBV6-1,TRBJ2-4,TGTGCCAGCACCCCGGCTAGCGGCCCTACTATGCCCAAAAACATTCAGTACTTC,CASTPASGPTMPKNIQYF
-,14,TRBD1,TRBV12-3/TRBV12-4,TRBJ2-7,TGTGCCAGCAAACCGGGACAGGGGTTGTACGAGCAGTACTTC,CASKPGQGLYEQYF
few,14,TRBD2,TRBV6-1,TRBJ2-7,TGTGCCAGCAGAAGCGGGAGGGGAACCTACGAGCAGTACTTC,CASRSGRGTYEQYF
-,19,TRBD1,TRBV18,TRBJ2-4,TGTGCCAGCTCACCATTAGCGTTCGGGACAGGGAATGTCAAAAACATTCAGTACTTC,CASSPLAFGTGNVKNIQYF
-,16,TRBD2,TRBV9,TRBJ2-5,TGTGCCAGCAGCAGAGGCACTAGCGGGAGCGGAGAGACCCAGTACTTC,CASSRGTSGSGETQYF
-,13,TRBD1,TRBV3-1,TRBJ1-5,TGTGCTAGTGCCAGGGGGGGCGGACAGCCCCAGCATTTT,CASARGGGQPQHF
-,14,-,TRBV12-3/TRBV12-4,TRBJ2-1,TGTGCCAGCAGTTTTCACTCAGGAGCCAATGAGCAGTTCTTC,CASSFHSGANEQFF
-,14,-,TRBV19,TRBJ2-1,TGTGCCAGTAGTAAAGTCGGGAGTGACGGTGAGCAGTTCTTC,CASSKVGSDGEQFF
-,14,TRBD1,TRBV28,TRBJ2-1,TGTGCCAGCCTGCTCGGGACAGGAAACAATGAGCAGTTCTTC,CASLLGTGNNEQFF
-,17,-,TRBV4-2,TRBJ2-7,TGTGCCAGCAGCCAAGGCGGAGGCATCGCCGGGGCCTACGAGCAGTACTTC,CASSQGGGIAGAYEQYF
-,15,TRBD1,TRBV12-3/TRBV12-4,TRBJ2-7,TGTGCCAGCAGTCTTCGACAGGGGCACTCCTACGAGCAGTACTTC,CASSLRQGHSYEQYF
few,13,-,TRBV20-1,TRBJ2-7,TGCAGTGCCGTAGATCTGACAGGCTACGAGCAGTACTTC,CSAVDLTGYEQYF
-,15,-,TRBV28,TRBJ2-1,TGTGCCAGCAGGGAGGGCTCCCCTTCCTACAATGAGCAGTTCTTC,CASREGSPSYNEQFF
many,17,TRBD2,TRBV7-8,TRBJ2-1,TGTGCCAGCAGTTGGACTAGCGGGAGTTTATCCTACAATGAGCAGTTCTTC,CASSWTSGSLSYNEQFF
few,15,TRBD1,TRBV28,TRBJ1-6,TGTGCCAGCAGTTTCCCCCGGGACAGATCTTCACCCCTCCACTTT,CASSFPRDRSSPLHF
few,16,TRBD1,TRBV6-5,TRBJ2-2,TGTGCCAGCAGACTACTCAGGGGGCGGAGGACCGGGGAGCTGTTTTTT,CASRLLRGRRTGELFF
-,14,-,TRBV5-1,TRBJ2-3,TGCGCCAGCAGCTGGGAGGACCCAACGCGGGCGCAGTATTTT,CASSWEDPTRAQYF
few,16,-,TRBV7-9,TRBJ1-5,TGTGCCAGCAGCTTATGGACGACAGAACGAAATCAGCCCCAGCATTTT,CASSLWTTERNQPQHF
-,12,-,TRBV20-1,TRBJ2-1,TGCAGTGCTAATATCTTAATGAATGAGCAGTTCTTC,CSANILMNEQFF
many,14,TRBD2,TRBV27,TRBJ2-1,TGTGCCAGCAGGGGACTAGCGGGAGGTAGTGAGCAGTTCTTC,CASRGLAGGSEQFF
-,15,TRBD1,TRBV7-2,TRBJ2-7,TGTGCCAGCAGCTTAGACAGGGGGCAAACCTACGAGCAGTACTTC,CASSLDRGQTYEQYF